Listed below are T cell receptor beta chains from one sample, sequenced in a study of T-cell memory formation after mild COVID-19. TCRdb re-called the 5' RACE reads through MiXCR, storing one row per CDR3 protein. This sample has hundreds of thousands of distinct CDR3 sequences, with around a quarter found just once. Input material: PBMCs or a T cell subset sorted from them (not recorded which). The source is an adult woman who had mild COVID-19 (a few samples of this study predate the infection). Cell type and time point are not known. Each CDR3 is given with its conserved first and last residue. Fields, in order: V gene, D gene, J gene, clone size, CDR3 DNA, CDR3 protein. D genes are given only for firm matches. The size field is filled for only some rows; it gives once, few, many or a size class.

v_call: TRBV5-1
d_call: TRBD1
j_call: TRBJ2-2
clone_size: NA
cdr3_nt: TGCGCCAGCAAGGGACAGACGGGCACCGGGGAGCTGTTTTTT
cdr3_aa: CASKGQTGTGELFF

v_call: TRBV5-1
d_call: NA
j_call: TRBJ1-2
clone_size: few
cdr3_nt: TGCGCCAGCAGCTTGGACGTCGCGGAGGGGGGCTACACCTTC
cdr3_aa: CASSLDVAEGGYTF

v_call: TRBV25-1
d_call: TRBD1
j_call: TRBJ1-2
clone_size: NA
cdr3_nt: TGTGCCAGCAGTGAATCCGACGGGACAGGCCATTCAAACTATGGCTACACCTTC
cdr3_aa: CASSESDGTGHSNYGYTF

v_call: TRBV6-6
d_call: NA
j_call: TRBJ2-6
clone_size: few
cdr3_nt: TGTGCCAGCAGTCGAACGACGCATTTCACCCTCTCTGGGGCCAACGTCCTGACTTTC
cdr3_aa: CASSRTTHFTLSGANVLTF

v_call: TRBV7-6
d_call: NA
j_call: TRBJ2-5
clone_size: many
cdr3_nt: TGTGCCAGCACCCTCGCCGAGACCCAGTACTTC
cdr3_aa: CASTLAETQYF

v_call: TRBV24-1
d_call: NA
j_call: TRBJ2-2
clone_size: few
cdr3_nt: TGTGCCACCAGTCAAGAAGACAGGTCTATCACCGGGGAGCTGTTTTTT
cdr3_aa: CATSQEDRSITGELFF

v_call: TRBV5-1
d_call: NA
j_call: TRBJ1-1
clone_size: few
cdr3_nt: TGCGCCAGCAGCTTGGCGCAGTTCCCAGGCCTGAACACTGAAGCTTTCTTT
cdr3_aa: CASSLAQFPGLNTEAFF

v_call: TRBV7-8
d_call: NA
j_call: TRBJ2-7
clone_size: NA
cdr3_nt: TGTGCCAGCAGCTCGGTAGGGGGCGAGCAGTACTTC
cdr3_aa: CASSSVGGEQYF

v_call: TRBV20-1
d_call: NA
j_call: TRBJ1-5
clone_size: NA
cdr3_nt: TGCAGTGCTAGAGGGGCCCATCAGCCCCAGCATTTT
cdr3_aa: CSARGAHQPQHF

v_call: TRBV5-1
d_call: NA
j_call: TRBJ2-1
clone_size: NA
cdr3_nt: TGCGCCAGCAGCTTGGGGTGGCGCGGGGATAGGGATGAGCAGTTCTTC
cdr3_aa: CASSLGWRGDRDEQFF

v_call: TRBV5-1
d_call: NA
j_call: TRBJ2-7
clone_size: few
cdr3_nt: TGCGCCAGCAGCTTGAACAACTACGAGCAGTACTTC
cdr3_aa: CASSLNNYEQYF

v_call: TRBV5-1
d_call: NA
j_call: TRBJ2-1
clone_size: many
cdr3_nt: TGCGCCAGCAGCCCGGGGGTGGGGGCCGAATACAATGAGCAGTTCTTC
cdr3_aa: CASSPGVGAEYNEQFF

v_call: TRBV19
d_call: TRBD2
j_call: TRBJ2-1
clone_size: NA
cdr3_nt: TGTGCCAGTAGTATTCAAGCGGGAGGGGTATACAATGAGCAGTTCTTC
cdr3_aa: CASSIQAGGVYNEQFF

v_call: TRBV9
d_call: TRBD1
j_call: TRBJ1-2
clone_size: few
cdr3_nt: TGTGCCAGCAGCGTCTCTACAGGGGGTGGAGGTGGCTACACCTTC
cdr3_aa: CASSVSTGGGGGYTF

v_call: TRBV12-3/TRBV12-4
d_call: TRBD1
j_call: TRBJ1-4
clone_size: NA
cdr3_nt: TGTGCCAGCAGTAGACAGGGGGCTCGGGAAAAACTGTTTTTT
cdr3_aa: CASSRQGAREKLFF

v_call: TRBV6-4
d_call: NA
j_call: TRBJ1-2
clone_size: few
cdr3_nt: TGTGCCAGCAGTGACGGCCACTATGGCTACACCTTC
cdr3_aa: CASSDGHYGYTF

v_call: TRBV7-6
d_call: NA
j_call: TRBJ2-4
clone_size: NA
cdr3_nt: TGTGCCAGCAGCTCTCAAGGACAGCCGCTGTCCTTC
cdr3_aa: CASSSQGQPLSF

v_call: TRBV12-3/TRBV12-4
d_call: NA
j_call: TRBJ1-2
clone_size: NA
cdr3_nt: TGTGCCAGCAGTTTTCTGGGCGGGCGAAGCGGCTACACCTTC
cdr3_aa: CASSFLGGRSGYTF

v_call: TRBV14
d_call: TRBD1
j_call: TRBJ1-6
clone_size: NA
cdr3_nt: TGTGCCAGCAGCCTATCCGGGACAGCAAATTCACCCCTCCACTTT
cdr3_aa: CASSLSGTANSPLHF

v_call: TRBV6-2/TRBV6-3
d_call: TRBD1
j_call: TRBJ1-2
clone_size: few
cdr3_nt: TGTGCCAGCAGTTACGGACAGGGTTTTAACTATGGCTACACCTTC
cdr3_aa: CASSYGQGFNYGYTF

v_call: TRBV7-9
d_call: TRBD2
j_call: TRBJ2-3
clone_size: NA
cdr3_nt: TGTGCCAGCAGCATAGCGGGGGGCTTCACAGATACGCAGTATTTT
cdr3_aa: CASSIAGGFTDTQYF

v_call: TRBV5-1
d_call: NA
j_call: TRBJ1-5
clone_size: NA
cdr3_nt: TGCGCCAGCAGCTTGGAACCGGCTTTTCAGCCCCAGCATTTT
cdr3_aa: CASSLEPAFQPQHF

v_call: TRBV7-2
d_call: TRBD2
j_call: TRBJ2-5
clone_size: few
cdr3_nt: TGTGCCAGCAGCTTAAGGGCTAGCGGGGATTGGTACCAAGAGACCCAGTACTTC
cdr3_aa: CASSLRASGDWYQETQYF

v_call: TRBV24-1
d_call: TRBD1
j_call: TRBJ2-1
clone_size: NA
cdr3_nt: TGTGCCACCAGTGACCCGACAGGGTCCGATGAGCAGTTCTTC
cdr3_aa: CATSDPTGSDEQFF

v_call: TRBV2
d_call: NA
j_call: TRBJ2-5
clone_size: few
cdr3_nt: TGTGCCAGCAGACAGGGACAAGAGACCCAGTACTTC
cdr3_aa: CASRQGQETQYF

v_call: TRBV24-1
d_call: TRBD1
j_call: TRBJ2-5
clone_size: NA
cdr3_nt: TGTGCCACCAGTGTTACAGGGGTTGGAGAGACCCAGTACTTC
cdr3_aa: CATSVTGVGETQYF

v_call: TRBV3-1
d_call: NA
j_call: TRBJ2-7
clone_size: few
cdr3_nt: TGTGCCAGCAGTAGCAGCAGGGAGCAGTACTTC
cdr3_aa: CASSSSREQYF

v_call: TRBV5-1
d_call: NA
j_call: TRBJ2-3
clone_size: NA
cdr3_nt: TGCGCCAGCAGCCCGGAACGCGCAGATACGCAGTATTTT
cdr3_aa: CASSPERADTQYF

v_call: TRBV24-1
d_call: TRBD2
j_call: TRBJ2-1
clone_size: NA
cdr3_nt: TGTGCCACCAGTGACCCCACTAGCGCGTACTCCTACAATGAGCAGTTCTTC
cdr3_aa: CATSDPTSAYSYNEQFF

v_call: TRBV18
d_call: NA
j_call: TRBJ1-1
clone_size: few
cdr3_nt: TGTGCCAGCCTACCTGGGAGCTCGAACACTGAAGCTTTCTTT
cdr3_aa: CASLPGSSNTEAFF

v_call: TRBV7-3
d_call: NA
j_call: TRBJ2-5
clone_size: NA
cdr3_nt: TGTGCCAGCAGCCCGGACCCGTACAGTAAAGAGACCCAGTACTTC
cdr3_aa: CASSPDPYSKETQYF

v_call: TRBV19
d_call: NA
j_call: TRBJ2-1
clone_size: NA
cdr3_nt: TGTGCCAGTATGCCAGGGCACTCCTACAATGAGCAGTTCTTC
cdr3_aa: CASMPGHSYNEQFF

v_call: TRBV4-2
d_call: NA
j_call: TRBJ1-4
clone_size: NA
cdr3_nt: TGTGCCAGCAGCCAGGGACGACAACAGGCTAATGAAAAACTGTTTTTT
cdr3_aa: CASSQGRQQANEKLFF

v_call: TRBV20-1
d_call: NA
j_call: TRBJ2-7
clone_size: few
cdr3_nt: TGCAGTGCTTACGAGGGACGGAACTCCTACGAGCAGTACTTC
cdr3_aa: CSAYEGRNSYEQYF

v_call: TRBV7-9
d_call: NA
j_call: TRBJ2-3
clone_size: once
cdr3_nt: TGTGCCAGCAGCCCGGGGGTGCTCCTCACAGATACGCAGTATTTT
cdr3_aa: CASSPGVLLTDTQYF

v_call: TRBV7-6
d_call: NA
j_call: TRBJ1-3
clone_size: NA
cdr3_nt: TGTGCCAGCAGCTTAGCGTTACAGCTCTCTGGAAACACCATATATTTT
cdr3_aa: CASSLALQLSGNTIYF

v_call: TRBV6-2/TRBV6-3
d_call: NA
j_call: TRBJ2-2
clone_size: NA
cdr3_nt: TGTGCCAGCAGTTCGCAATCCCTTCGGACCGGGGAGCTGTTTTTT
cdr3_aa: CASSSQSLRTGELFF

v_call: TRBV5-5
d_call: NA
j_call: TRBJ1-1
clone_size: few
cdr3_nt: TGTGCCAGCAGCTTGGGATACCGGGACCTAATTAAAAACACTGAAGCTTTCTTT
cdr3_aa: CASSLGYRDLIKNTEAFF

v_call: TRBV7-2
d_call: TRBD2
j_call: TRBJ2-2
clone_size: few
cdr3_nt: TGTGCCAGCAGCTTAGTGGGGACTAGCGGGAGGGCCGGGGAGCTGTTTTTT
cdr3_aa: CASSLVGTSGRAGELFF

v_call: TRBV12-3/TRBV12-4
d_call: TRBD1
j_call: TRBJ2-7
clone_size: many
cdr3_nt: TGTGCCAGCAGTTTAGGAGGACAGGGCTACGAGCAGTACTTC
cdr3_aa: CASSLGGQGYEQYF

v_call: TRBV12-3/TRBV12-4
d_call: NA
j_call: TRBJ2-3
clone_size: NA
cdr3_nt: TGTGCCAGCAGTTTCATCGGGGGAGGCACAGATACGCAGTATTTT
cdr3_aa: CASSFIGGGTDTQYF

v_call: TRBV5-1
d_call: TRBD2
j_call: TRBJ2-3
clone_size: NA
cdr3_nt: TGCGCCAGCAGCTTGAGAAGCGGGGGGGCAAGAGACACAGATACGCAGTATTTT
cdr3_aa: CASSLRSGGARDTDTQYF

v_call: TRBV13
d_call: NA
j_call: TRBJ2-3
clone_size: NA
cdr3_nt: TGTGCCAGCAGCTTAAGTACGGCAGATACGCAGTATTTT
cdr3_aa: CASSLSTADTQYF

v_call: TRBV29-1
d_call: TRBD2
j_call: TRBJ2-7
clone_size: many
cdr3_nt: TGCAGCGTTGAAGAACCTAGCGGCTACGAGCAGTACTTC
cdr3_aa: CSVEEPSGYEQYF

v_call: TRBV5-6
d_call: NA
j_call: TRBJ1-5
clone_size: few
cdr3_nt: TGTGCCAGCAGCGCAGTTAATCAGCCCCAGCATTTT
cdr3_aa: CASSAVNQPQHF

v_call: TRBV12-3/TRBV12-4
d_call: NA
j_call: TRBJ2-1
clone_size: many
cdr3_nt: TGTGCCAGCAGTTTTATAAAGCGCCCCTACAATGAGCAGTTCTTC
cdr3_aa: CASSFIKRPYNEQFF

v_call: TRBV6-1
d_call: NA
j_call: TRBJ2-1
clone_size: NA
cdr3_nt: TGTGCGATTTCAGGTGGGGGTAGCTCCTACAATGAGCAGTTCTTC
cdr3_aa: CAISGGGSSYNEQFF

v_call: TRBV4-1
d_call: NA
j_call: TRBJ2-1
clone_size: few
cdr3_nt: TGCGCCAGCAGCCAAGATTTTCAGGGGGGAACCTACAATGAGCAGTTCTTC
cdr3_aa: CASSQDFQGGTYNEQFF

v_call: TRBV7-8
d_call: TRBD2
j_call: TRBJ2-2
clone_size: few
cdr3_nt: TGTGCTAGCGGGAGGGACCAGCTCGCGAACACCGGGGAGCTGTTTTTT
cdr3_aa: CASGRDQLANTGELFF

v_call: TRBV5-5
d_call: NA
j_call: TRBJ2-5
clone_size: few
cdr3_nt: TGTGCCAGCAGCTTGTCCCCACGGGTAGATATAGCGGAGACCCAGTACTTC
cdr3_aa: CASSLSPRVDIAETQYF

v_call: TRBV7-3
d_call: NA
j_call: TRBJ1-3
clone_size: few
cdr3_nt: TGTGCCAGCAGCTCAGGGGCTGGAAACACCATATATTTT
cdr3_aa: CASSSGAGNTIYF

v_call: TRBV25-1
d_call: TRBD2
j_call: TRBJ2-3
clone_size: few
cdr3_nt: TGTGCCAGCAGTGATTACCTAGCGGGAGCCCCAGATACGCAGTATTTT
cdr3_aa: CASSDYLAGAPDTQYF

v_call: TRBV29-1
d_call: TRBD2
j_call: TRBJ2-5
clone_size: few
cdr3_nt: TGCAGCGTTGGAGTGGCCAGCGGGAGGCCCTTATACTTC
cdr3_aa: CSVGVASGRPLYF

v_call: TRBV5-5
d_call: NA
j_call: TRBJ2-1
clone_size: many
cdr3_nt: TGTGCCAGCAGTTCACCTGTAGGTTGGCTGGAGCAGTTCTTC
cdr3_aa: CASSSPVGWLEQFF

v_call: TRBV5-5
d_call: TRBD2
j_call: TRBJ2-1
clone_size: NA
cdr3_nt: TGTGCCAGCAGCTTACTAGCGGGGGACTACAATGAGCAGTTCTTC
cdr3_aa: CASSLLAGDYNEQFF

v_call: TRBV18
d_call: NA
j_call: TRBJ1-1
clone_size: few
cdr3_nt: TGTGCCAGCTCACACGACAGGAAGAACACTGAAGCTTTCTTT
cdr3_aa: CASSHDRKNTEAFF

v_call: TRBV7-9
d_call: NA
j_call: TRBJ2-2
clone_size: NA
cdr3_nt: TGTGCCAGCAGCTTTACAGACACCGGGGAGCTGTTTTTT
cdr3_aa: CASSFTDTGELFF

v_call: TRBV6-5
d_call: TRBD2
j_call: TRBJ2-2
clone_size: few
cdr3_nt: TGTGCCAGCAGGGCTAGCGGGAGTCTCAGGGTCGGGGAGCTGTTTTTT
cdr3_aa: CASRASGSLRVGELFF